These 3 T cell receptor beta chains originate from one sample sequenced in a study of shared clonotypes between healthy human individuals. Libraries were prepared by immunoSEQ multiplex PCR; TCRdb keeps only in-frame clonotypes and omits some of them. The table includes about a million clones, about 80% detected once. The sample consisted of memory CD4+ T cells sorted from blood. Subset specified: CD45RA-negative fraction. Every receptor here comes from a man aged 18 to 29 in good health.

This clone was seen once. The chain links TRBV5-1 to TRBJ1-1; D unclear. Germline V gene sequence: CDR1 SGHRS, CDR2 YFSETQ. This CDR3 region has 15 residues. Trimming stripped 0 bases from V and 1 base from J, with 10 bases between. The CDR3 spells CASSLEGRENTEAFF. The CDR3 DNA reads as TGCGCCAGCAGCTTGGAAGGGAGAGAGAACACTGAAGCTTTCTTT.

This chain uses TRBV19 with TRBJ2-5, with D maybe TRBD1 (7 bases). Germline lookup yields CDR1 LNHDA and CDR2 SQIVND (reference sequence). Between the trimmed V and J ends, which lost 2 bases and 2 bases, there was a span of 9 bases. The CDR3 is 14 amino acids. The CDR3 region is CASSIQGGQETQYF. In nucleotides, the CDR3 is TGTGCCAGTAGTATACAGGGGGGACAAGAGACCCAGTACTTC.

V and J are TRBV2 and TRBJ1-4; D not certain. The CDR3 is 15 residues long. Germline V lookup: CDR1 SNHLY, CDR2 FYNNEI. With 6 bases removed from V and 0 bases from J, the gap between germline ends came to 11 bases. CDR3 residues: CASSPTVATNEKLFF. The CDR3 coding sequence is TGTGCCAGCAGCCCCACAGTTGCAACTAATGAAAAACTGTTTTTT.